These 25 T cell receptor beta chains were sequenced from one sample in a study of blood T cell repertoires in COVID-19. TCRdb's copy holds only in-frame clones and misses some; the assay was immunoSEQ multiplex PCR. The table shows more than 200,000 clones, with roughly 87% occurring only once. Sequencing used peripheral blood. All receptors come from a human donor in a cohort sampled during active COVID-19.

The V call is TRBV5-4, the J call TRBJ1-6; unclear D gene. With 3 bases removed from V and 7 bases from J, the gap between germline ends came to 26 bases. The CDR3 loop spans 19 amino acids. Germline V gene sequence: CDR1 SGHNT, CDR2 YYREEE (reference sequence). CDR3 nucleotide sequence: TGTGCCAGCAGCTCTCCGGGCCCGAGAGGGCCGGTAGAGAATTCACCCCTCCACTTT. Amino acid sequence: CASSSPGPRGPVENSPLHF. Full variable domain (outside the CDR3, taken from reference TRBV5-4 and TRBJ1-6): ETGVTQSPTHLIKTRGQQVTLRCSSQSGHNTVSWYQQALGQGPQFIFQYYREEENGRGNFPPRFSGLQFPNYSSELNVNALELDDSALYLCASSSPGPRGPVENSPLHFGNGTRLTVT.

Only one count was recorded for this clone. DNA of the CDR3: TGTGCCAGCAGCCCCTCTAGCGGGGGGACTACCGGGGAGCTGTTTTTT. Translating gives CASSPSSGGTTGELFF. The rearrangement uses TRBV7-2 and TRBJ2-2; 11 nucleotides match TRBD2. The germline V gene has CDR1 SGHTA and CDR2 FQGNSA. Unmatched junction bases numbered 7, after V lost 5 bases and J lost 5 bases. The CDR3 contains 16 residues. The complete variable domain, with remaining parts taken from reference TRBV7-2 and TRBJ2-2, reads GAGVSQSPSNKVTEKGKDVELRCDPISGHTALYWYRQSLGQGLEFLIYFQGNSAPDKSGLPSDRFSAERTGGSVSTLTIQRTQQEDSAVYLCASSPSSGGTTGELFFGEGSRLTVL.

DNA of the CDR3: TGTGCCAGCAGCTTGGGGGGGCAAAGCTTGAGGACTGAAGCTTTCTTT. Encoded protein: CASSLGGQSLRTEAFF. The V gene is TRBV5-6, the J gene TRBJ1-1; TRBD1 might be the D (6 bases). Germline V gene sequence: CDR1 SGHDT, CDR2 YYEEEE. V was cut by 0 bases and J by 5 bases, with 17 bases left in between. This CDR3 is 16 amino acids long.

DNA of the CDR3: TGTGCCAGCAGCCAAGATAGGGACGCCGGGGGGGAAGCTTTCTTT. Its translation is CASSQDRDAGGEAFF. The chain carries TRBV4-2 and TRBJ1-1, with TRBD1 as a possible D gene (5 bases). This CDR3 region has 15 residues. Germline loops: CDR1 LGHNA, CDR2 YNFKEQ. With 0 bases removed from V and 8 bases from J, the gap between germline ends came to 16 bases.

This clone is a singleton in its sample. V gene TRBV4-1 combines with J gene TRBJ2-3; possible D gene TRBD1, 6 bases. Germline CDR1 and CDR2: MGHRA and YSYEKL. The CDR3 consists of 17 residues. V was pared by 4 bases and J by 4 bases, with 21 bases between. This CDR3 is CASSLFLPGQRADTQYF. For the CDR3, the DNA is TGCGCCAGCAGCCTTTTCCTCCCGGGACAAAGGGCAGATACGCAGTATTTT.

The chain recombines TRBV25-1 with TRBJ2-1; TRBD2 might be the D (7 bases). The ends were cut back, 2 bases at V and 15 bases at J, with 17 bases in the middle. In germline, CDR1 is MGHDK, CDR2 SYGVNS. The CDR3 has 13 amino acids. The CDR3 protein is CASSEGAGAVLFF. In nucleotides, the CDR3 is TGTGCCAGCAGTGAAGGGGCGGGGGCGGTCCTGTTCTTC.

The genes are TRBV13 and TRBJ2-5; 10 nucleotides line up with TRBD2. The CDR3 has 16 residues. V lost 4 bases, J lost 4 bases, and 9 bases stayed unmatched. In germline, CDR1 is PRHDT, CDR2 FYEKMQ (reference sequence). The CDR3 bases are TGTGCCAGCAGCTCCCGTGTGTCTAGCGGGGGAGAGACCCAGTACTTC. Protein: CASSSRVSSGGETQYF.

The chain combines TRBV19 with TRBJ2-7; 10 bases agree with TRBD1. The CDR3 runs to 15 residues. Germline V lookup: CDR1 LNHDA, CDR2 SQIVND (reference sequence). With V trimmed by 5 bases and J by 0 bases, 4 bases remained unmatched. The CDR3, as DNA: TGTGCCAGTAGTCTCCGGGACAGGGGCTCCTACGAGCAGTACTTC. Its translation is CASSLRDRGSYEQYF.

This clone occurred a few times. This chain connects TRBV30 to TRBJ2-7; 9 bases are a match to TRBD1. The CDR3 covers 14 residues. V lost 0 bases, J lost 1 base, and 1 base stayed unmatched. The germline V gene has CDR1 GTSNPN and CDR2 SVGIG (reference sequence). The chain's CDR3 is CAWSVQGASYEQYF. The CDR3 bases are TGTGCCTGGAGTGTACAGGGGGCGTCCTACGAGCAGTACTTC.

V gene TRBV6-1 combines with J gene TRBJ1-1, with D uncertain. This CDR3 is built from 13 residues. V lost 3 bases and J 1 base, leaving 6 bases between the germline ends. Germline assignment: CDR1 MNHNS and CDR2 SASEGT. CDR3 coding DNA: TGTGCCAGCAGTGATGGGCGGAACACTGAAGCTTTCTTT. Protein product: CASSDGRNTEAFF.

The CDR3 region has the DNA TGCGCCAGCAGCCAAGATGTGGGGGCGTACAACGAGCAGTACTTC. Protein sequence: CASSQDVGAYNEQYF. The rearrangement joins TRBV4-1 to TRBJ2-7; TRBD1 might be the D (6 bases). With 0 bases removed from V and 5 bases from J, the gap between germline ends came to 14 bases. The CDR3 length is 15 residues. Per the germline V gene, CDR1 is MGHRA and CDR2 is YSYEKL.

Here the CDR3 reads CASSLRGGNTIYF. CDR3 DNA: TGTGCCAGCAGTTTAAGAGGGGGAAACACCATATATTTT. V gene TRBV12-3 or TRBV12-4 combines with J gene TRBJ1-3; D uncertain. The ends were cut back, 2 bases at V and 4 bases at J, with 6 bases in the middle. The CDR3 totals 13 residues.

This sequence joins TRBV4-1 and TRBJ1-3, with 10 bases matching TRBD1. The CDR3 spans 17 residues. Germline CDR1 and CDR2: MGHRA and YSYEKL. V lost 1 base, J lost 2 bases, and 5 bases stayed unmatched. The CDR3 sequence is CASSQGRQGATGNTIYF. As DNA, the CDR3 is TGCGCCAGCAGCCAAGGTAGACAGGGGGCAACTGGAAACACCATATATTTT.

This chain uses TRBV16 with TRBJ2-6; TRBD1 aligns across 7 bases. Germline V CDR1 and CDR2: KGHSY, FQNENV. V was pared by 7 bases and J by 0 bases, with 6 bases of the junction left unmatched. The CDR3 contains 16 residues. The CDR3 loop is CASTRTGSSGANVLTF. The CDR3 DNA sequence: TGTGCCAGCACCCGGACAGGATCCTCTGGGGCCAACGTCCTGACTTTC.

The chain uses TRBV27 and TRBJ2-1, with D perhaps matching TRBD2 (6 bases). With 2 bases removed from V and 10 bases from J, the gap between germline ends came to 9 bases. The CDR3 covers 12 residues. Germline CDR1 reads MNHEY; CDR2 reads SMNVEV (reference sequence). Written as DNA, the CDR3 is TGTGCCAGCAGTTTAGGGGGGACCGAGCAGTTCTTC. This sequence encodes CASSLGGTEQFF.

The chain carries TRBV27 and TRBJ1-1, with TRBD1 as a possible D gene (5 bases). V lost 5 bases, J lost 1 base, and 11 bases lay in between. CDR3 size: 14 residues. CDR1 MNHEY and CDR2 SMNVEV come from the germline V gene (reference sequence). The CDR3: CASSRPDRNTEAFF. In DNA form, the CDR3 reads TGTGCCAGCAGTAGACCAGACAGGAACACTGAAGCTTTCTTT.

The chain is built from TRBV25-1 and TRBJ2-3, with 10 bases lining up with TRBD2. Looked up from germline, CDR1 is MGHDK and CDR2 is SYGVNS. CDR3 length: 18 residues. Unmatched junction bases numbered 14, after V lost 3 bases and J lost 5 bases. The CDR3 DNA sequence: TGTGCCAGCAGTGATACCCTCTACAGCGGGGGGGCAGGAGATACGCAGTATTTT. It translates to CASSDTLYSGGAGDTQYF. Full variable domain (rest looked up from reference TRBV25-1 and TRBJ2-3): EADIYQTPRYLVIGTGKKITLECSQTMGHDKMYWYQQDPGMELHLIHYSYGVNSTEKGDLSSESTVSRIRTEHFPLTLESARPSHTSQYLCASSDTLYSGGAGDTQYFGPGTRLTVL.

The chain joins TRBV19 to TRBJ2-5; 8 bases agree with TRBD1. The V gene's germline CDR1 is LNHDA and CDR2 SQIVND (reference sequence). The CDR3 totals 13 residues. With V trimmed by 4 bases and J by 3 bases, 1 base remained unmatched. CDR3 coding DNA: TGTGCCAGTAGTAAGGACAGGGAAGAGACCCAGTACTTC. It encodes CASSKDREETQYF.

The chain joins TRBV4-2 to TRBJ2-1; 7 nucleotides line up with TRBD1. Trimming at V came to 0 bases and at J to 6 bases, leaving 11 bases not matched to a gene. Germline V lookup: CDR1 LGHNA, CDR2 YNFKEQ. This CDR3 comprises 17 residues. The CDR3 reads CASSQDLLARGINEQFF. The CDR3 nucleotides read TGTGCCAGCAGCCAAGATCTCCTAGCCAGGGGGATCAATGAGCAGTTCTTC.

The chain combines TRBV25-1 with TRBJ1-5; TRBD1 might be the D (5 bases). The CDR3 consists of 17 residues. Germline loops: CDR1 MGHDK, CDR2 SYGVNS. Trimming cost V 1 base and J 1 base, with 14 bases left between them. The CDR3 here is CASSESASGGSNQPQHF. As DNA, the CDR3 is TGTGCCAGCAGTGAATCCGCCTCGGGGGGGAGCAATCAGCCCCAGCATTTT.

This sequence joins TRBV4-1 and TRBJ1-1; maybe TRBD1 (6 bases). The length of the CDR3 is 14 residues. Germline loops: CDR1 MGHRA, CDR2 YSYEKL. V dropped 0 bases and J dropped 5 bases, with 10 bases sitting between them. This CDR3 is CASSQDDRITEAFF. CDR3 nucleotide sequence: TGCGCCAGCAGCCAAGATGACAGGATTACTGAAGCTTTCTTT.

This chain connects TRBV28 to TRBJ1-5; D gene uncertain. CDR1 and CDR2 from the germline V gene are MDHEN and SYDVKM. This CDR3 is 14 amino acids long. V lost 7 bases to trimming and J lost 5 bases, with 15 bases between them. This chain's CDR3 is CASTPARSYQPQHF. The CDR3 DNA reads TGTGCCAGCACCCCCGCAAGGAGCTATCAGCCCCAGCATTTT.

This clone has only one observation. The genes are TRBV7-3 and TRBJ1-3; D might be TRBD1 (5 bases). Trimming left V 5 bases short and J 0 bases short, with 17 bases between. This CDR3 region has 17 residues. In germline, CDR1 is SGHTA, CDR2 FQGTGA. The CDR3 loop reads CASSIEGAPFSGNTIYF. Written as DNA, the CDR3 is TGTGCCAGCAGCATTGAAGGGGCCCCATTCTCTGGAAACACCATATATTTT.

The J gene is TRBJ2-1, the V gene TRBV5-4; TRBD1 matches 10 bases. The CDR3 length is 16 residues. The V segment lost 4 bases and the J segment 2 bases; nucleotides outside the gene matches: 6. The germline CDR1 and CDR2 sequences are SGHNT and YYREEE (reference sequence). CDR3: CASSADRGRTYNEQFF. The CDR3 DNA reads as TGTGCCAGCAGCGCAGACAGGGGGCGGACCTACAATGAGCAGTTCTTC.

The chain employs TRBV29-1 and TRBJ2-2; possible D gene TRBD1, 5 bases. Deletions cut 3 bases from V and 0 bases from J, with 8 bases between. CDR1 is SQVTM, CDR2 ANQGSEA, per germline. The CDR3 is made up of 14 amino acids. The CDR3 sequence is CSVDQGTNTGELFF. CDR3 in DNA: TGCAGCGTTGACCAGGGAACGAACACCGGGGAGCTGTTTTTT.